This TCR beta chain was retrieved from a study of blood T cell repertoires in COVID-19. Study context: Samples representing acute and convalescent COVID-19 were sourced from the United States, Italy and Spain. T cells, B-cell-depleted T cells, or PBMCs provided the cDNA or gDNA that served as material.

Per the original data handling: The authors estimated nucleated cell counts from reference gene primer amplification. Clones were read by immunoSEQ multiplex PCR, and TCRdb kept only the in-frame ones, dropping some. V, J and clone size were drawn from that table, and D and trimming were deduced from the DNA. This sample has over 50,000 clones, with about 85% found just once. Trimming stripped 5 bases from V and 0 bases from J, with 14 bases between. CDR1 and CDR2 from the germline V gene are MDHEN and SYDVKM. The CDR3 runs to 16 residues. This sequence originates from a human donor in a cohort sampled during active COVID-19. The rearrangement uses TRBV28 and TRBJ1-5; D is possibly TRBD1 (6 bases). What was sequenced was peripheral blood. This CDR3 reads CASSTGGTISNQPQHF. CDR3 sequence (DNA): TGTGCCAGCAGTACGGGGGGGACAATTAGCAATCAGCCCCAGCATTTT. Combining the CDR3 with reference TRBV28 and TRBJ1-5 gives the whole variable domain DVKVTQSSRYLVKRTGEKVFLECVQDMDHENMFWYRQDPGLGLRLIYFSYDVKMKEKGDIPEGYSVSREKKERFSLILESASTNQTSMYLCASSTGGTISNQPQHFGDGTRLSIL.